Below, 26 T cell receptor beta chains from the same sample are listed, as sequenced in a study of T-cell reconstitution after alpha-beta-depleted transplantation in children. A library of TCRbeta sequences, prepared with unique molecular identifiers, was generated. TCRdb passed the PCR reads through MiXCR, listing each CDR3 protein once. The sample lists hundreds of thousands of distinct CDR3 sequences; roughly 25% were seen once. The sequences come from PBMCs, collected before TCRalphabeta/CD19-depleted stem cell transplant. The receptors originated from a girl aged 2-9 years with Fanconi anemia, due to receive a stem cell transplant.

This clonotype was picked up many times. This chain connects TRBV4-2 to TRBJ2-1; possible D gene TRBD2, 5 bases. Germline loops: CDR1 LGHNA, CDR2 YNFKEQ. This CDR3 is 15 amino acids long. Trimming pared 0 bases from V and 0 bases from J, leaving 6 bases between. The CDR3 region has the DNA TGTGCCAGCAGCCAAGAGACTATCTCCTACAATGAGCAGTTCTTC. Its translation: CASSQETISYNEQFF.

In nucleotides, the CDR3 is TGTGCCAGCAGCCGGGGGACTAGCGGGAGTTTAGATACGCAGTATTTT. Encoded protein: CASSRGTSGSLDTQYF. This chain connects TRBV21-1 to TRBJ2-3; the table calls TRBD2, which could not be checked here. TRBV21-1 is a known pseudogene. This CDR3 has 16 amino acids.

The gene calls are TRBV7-8 and TRBJ2-5; no clear D. V lost 6 bases, J lost 1 base, and 15 bases lay in between. The CDR3 contains 15 residues. The germline V gene has CDR1 SGHVS and CDR2 FQNEAQ. The CDR3 coding sequence is TGTGCCAGCAGGTCCCCAAGTGGGCTCCAAGAGACCCAGTACTTC. Protein: CASRSPSGLQETQYF.

This clonotype has a handful of counts. The chain employs TRBV5-1 and TRBJ2-1; 7 bases match TRBD2. Germline CDR1 SGHRS, CDR2 YFSETQ. This CDR3 has 16 amino acids. V lost 1 base, J lost 2 bases, and 6 bases stayed unmatched. The CDR3 region is CASSLQPGGTYNEQFF. CDR3 DNA: TGCGCCAGCAGCTTGCAACCCGGGGGGACCTACAATGAGCAGTTCTTC. The full variable domain, rest sourced from reference TRBV5-1 and TRBJ2-1, is KAGVTQTPRYLIKTRGQQVTLSCSPISGHRSVSWYQQTPGQGLQFLFEYFSETQRNKGNFPGRFSGRQFSNSRSEMNVSTLELGDSALYLCASSLQPGGTYNEQFFGPGTRLTVL.

This clonotype occurred many times. The chain couples TRBV5-6 to TRBJ2-7, with D tentatively TRBD1 or TRBD2 (5 bases each). The CDR3 totals 16 residues. The V gene's germline CDR1 is SGHDT and CDR2 YYEEEE. V dropped 4 bases and J dropped 3 bases, with 20 bases sitting between them. This CDR3 is CASSRIEGEYVYEQYF. CDR3 in DNA: TGTGCCAGCAGCCGCATAGAAGGGGAGTACGTCTACGAGCAGTACTTC.

This clonotype was seen a few times. This rearrangement joins TRBV29-1 to TRBJ1-4; D not certain. Germline V CDR1 and CDR2: SQVTM, ANQGSEA. V was pared by 7 bases and J by 7 bases, with 7 bases between. The CDR3 runs 10 residues. This chain's CDR3 is CSAYSEKLFF. For the CDR3, the DNA is TGCAGCGCCTACAGTGAAAAACTGTTTTTT.

This clonotype was seen only a few times. V is TRBV28 and J is TRBJ2-2; TRBD1 matches 9 bases. With 7 bases clipped from V and 12 bases from J, the junction kept 9 bases outside the gene matches. The germline CDR1 and CDR2 sequences are MDHEN and SYDVKM. The CDR3 totals 13 residues. The CDR3 loop reads CASMRLGTGQLFF. The CDR3 DNA reads as TGTGCCAGCATGAGACTCGGGACAGGGCAGCTGTTTTTT.

This clonotype was seen at least ten times. J is TRBJ2-7 and V is TRBV20-1; TRBD2 matches at 12 bases. The V and J ends lost 0 bases and 3 bases, in that order; junction bases with no gene match: 3. Germline V gene data show CDR1 as DFQATT and CDR2 as SNEGSKA (reference sequence). CDR3 size: 15 residues. The CDR3 DNA sequence: TGCAGTGCTAGAGATCCGGGACTAGCGGGCTACGAGCAGTACTTC. Its translation: CSARDPGLAGYEQYF.

The J gene is TRBJ1-1, the V gene TRBV29-1, with a weak D call TRBD1 (6 bases). This CDR3 is 13 amino acids long. V was cut by 5 bases and J by 1 base, with 11 bases left in between. Germline CDR1 is SQVTM and CDR2 is ANQGSEA. CDR3: CSVQKGGNTEAFF. CDR3 nucleotides: TGCAGCGTTCAGAAAGGGGGGAACACTGAAGCTTTCTTT.

CDR3 amino acids: CSASHGRGSNQPQHF. The CDR3 DNA sequence: TGCAGTGCTAGCCATGGCAGGGGGAGCAATCAGCCCCAGCATTTT. The chain is built from TRBV20-1 and TRBJ1-5; 7 bases agree with TRBD1. The ends lost 3 bases at V and 1 base at J; junction bases unmatched: 6. CDR1 DFQATT and CDR2 SNEGSKA come from the germline V gene (reference sequence). This CDR3 comprises 15 residues.

The chain joins TRBV20-1 to TRBJ2-7; D is perhaps TRBD1 or TRBD2 (5 bases each). The CDR3 is made up of 14 amino acids. CDR1 is DFQATT and CDR2 is SNEGSKA in the germline V gene (reference sequence). V was trimmed by 1 base and J by 3 bases, leaving 13 bases between them. As DNA, the CDR3 is TGCAGTGCTAGAGTTGTCGAGGGGCTCTACGAGCAGTACTTC. Its translation is CSARVVEGLYEQYF.

There are many counts of this clonotype. The CDR3 region is CSVFDRKGALNTEAFF. The CDR3 coding sequence is TGCAGCGTTTTTGACAGGAAAGGGGCACTGAACACTGAAGCTTTCTTT. The chain employs TRBV29-1 and TRBJ1-1; D possibly corresponds to TRBD1 (6 bases). There are 16 residues in the CDR3. Germline CDR1 SQVTM, CDR2 ANQGSEA. Trimming stripped 5 bases from V and 0 bases from J, with 19 bases between.

This clonotype was recorded many times. J is TRBJ2-7 and V is TRBV27; 8 nucleotides line up with TRBD1. CDR1 is MNHEY and CDR2 is SMNVEV in the germline V gene (reference sequence). The CDR3 loop spans 15 amino acids. V lost 0 bases, J lost 4 bases, and 5 bases stayed unmatched. The CDR3, as DNA: TGTGCCAGCAGTTTATCGTCAGGGGGCGGGTACGAGCAGTACTTC. As protein: CASSLSSGGGYEQYF.

The sample holds many counts of this clonotype. This chain uses TRBV7-2 with TRBJ1-1; 8 nucleotides agree with TRBD1. Germline CDR1 reads SGHTA; CDR2 reads FQGNSA. The trim removed 4 bases at V and 4 bases at J, leaving 8 bases unmatched. CDR3 length equals 15 residues. CDR3 bases: TGTGCCAGCAGCTCCAGGACAGGGATCCGCACTGAAGCTTTCTTT. This sequence encodes CASSSRTGIRTEAFF.

This clonotype was seen a handful of times. The chain employs TRBV20-1 and TRBJ2-7; D may be TRBD2 (6 bases). From germline, CDR1 is DFQATT and CDR2 SNEGSKA (reference sequence). This CDR3 region has 11 residues. Deletions cut 6 bases from V and 4 bases from J, with 10 bases between. The CDR3 region is CSAGTQYEQYF. CDR3 DNA: TGCAGTGCAGGGACTCAGTACGAGCAGTACTTC.

The V and J genes are TRBV29-1 and TRBJ2-1; D is perhaps TRBD1 (6 bases). In germline, CDR1 is SQVTM, CDR2 ANQGSEA. Deletions cut 7 bases from V and 4 bases from J, with 14 bases between. The CDR3 has 13 amino acids. CDR3 region: CSGHRGGYNEQFF. CDR3 in DNA: TGCAGCGGACACCGAGGGGGATACAATGAGCAGTTCTTC.

This clonotype showed up many times. The chain joins TRBV12-3 or TRBV12-4 to TRBJ1-5, with TRBD1 as a possible D gene (6 bases). V lost 4 bases to trimming and J lost 7 bases, with 14 bases between them. The CDR3 has 14 residues. The CDR3 loop reads CASSYTGLGQPQHF. CDR3 nucleotide sequence: TGTGCCAGCAGTTACACAGGGTTAGGGCAGCCCCAGCATTTT.

The V call is TRBV18, the J call TRBJ2-7; D may be TRBD2 (5 bases). Deletions cut 1 base from V and 7 bases from J, with 8 bases between. The germline CDR1 and CDR2 sequences are KGHSH and LQKENI. The CDR3 has 12 residues. CDR3 in amino acids: CASSPRGNEQYF. Here the CDR3 DNA reads TGTGCCAGCTCACCACGAGGGAATGAGCAGTACTTC. Filled out from reference TRBV18 and TRBJ2-7, the complete variable domain reads NAGVMQNPRHLVRRRGQEARLRCSPMKGHSHVYWYRQLPEEGLKFMVYLQKENIIDESGMPKERFSAEFPKEGPSILRIQQVVRGDSAAYFCASSPRGNEQYFGPGTRLTVT.

The rearrangement links TRBV29-1 to TRBJ2-5; 9 bases fit TRBD1. Trimming took 6 bases from V and 6 from J; bases not matched to a gene: 11. This CDR3 has 14 residues. Germline-derived CDR1 and CDR2 are SQVTM and ANQGSEA. In nucleotides, the CDR3 is TGCAGCGTGACCGGACAGGGGCTTGGGAAGACCCAGTACTTC. It translates to CSVTGQGLGKTQYF.

CDR3 in amino acids: CASSGLTGSNEKLFF. As DNA, the CDR3 is TGTGCCAGCAGTGGCTTGACAGGATCTAATGAAAAACTGTTTTTT. J is TRBJ1-4 and V is TRBV25-1, with a tentative D call TRBD1 (6 bases). Trimming pared 4 bases from V and 3 bases from J, leaving 12 bases between. Germline CDR1 reads MGHDK; CDR2 reads SYGVNS. This CDR3 has 15 amino acids.

This clonotype showed up many times. The V gene is TRBV29-1, the J gene TRBJ2-1; D is ambiguous. The germline gives CDR1 SQVTM, CDR2 ANQGSEA. This CDR3 is 9 amino acids long. The V end lost 4 bases, the J end lost 12 bases, and 7 bases lay between the germline ends. This CDR3 reads CSVAQMQFF. The CDR3 DNA reads as TGCAGCGTTGCTCAGATGCAGTTCTTC.

This clonotype was detected many times. The CDR3 spells CAISVRGQPVTEAFF. Written as DNA, the CDR3 is TGTGCCATCAGTGTTCGAGGACAGCCCGTTACTGAAGCTTTCTTT. This chain links TRBV10-3 with TRBJ1-1; D might be TRBD1 (6 bases). Germline lookup yields CDR1 ENHRY and CDR2 SYGVKD. V lost 4 bases, J lost 5 bases, and 17 bases lay in between. The CDR3 runs to 15 residues.

This clonotype appeared a few times. The chain joins TRBV7-6 to TRBJ2-3; 7 positions match TRBD2. Germline values: CDR1 SGHVS, CDR2 FNYEAQ. The V segment lost 5 bases and the J segment 0 bases; nucleotides outside the gene matches: 8. The CDR3 is 16 residues long. The CDR3 nucleotides are TGTGCCAGCAGCACGGATCTAGCGGTCAGCACAGATACGCAGTATTTT. Its translation: CASSTDLAVSTDTQYF.

At least ten counts were recorded for this clonotype. The chain has TRBV7-2 and TRBJ2-1; D call uncertain. This CDR3 contains 16 residues. Trimming shortened V by 4 bases and J by 6 bases, and 19 bases separated the two germline ends. Germline lookup yields CDR1 SGHTA and CDR2 FQGNSA. DNA for the CDR3: TGTGCCAGCAGCTCTAACGCCCTCCCCATGGGCAATGAGCAGTTCTTC. Amino acids: CASSSNALPMGNEQFF.

In nucleotides, the CDR3 is TGTGCCAGCAGCCCAGACAGGGGTGATAATTCACCCCTCCACTTT. Residues: CASSPDRGDNSPLHF. The rearrangement links TRBV4-2 to TRBJ1-6, with 8 bases that match TRBD1. This CDR3 spans 15 amino acids. Germline values: CDR1 LGHNA, CDR2 YNFKEQ. V shed 4 bases and J 5 bases; nucleotides not matched to a gene: 4.

This clonotype was counted between two and nine times. The chain has TRBV2 and TRBJ2-7, with D possibly being TRBD2 (6 bases). The CDR3 extends over 13 amino acids. CDR1 SNHLY and CDR2 FYNNEI come from the germline V gene. Between the trimmed V and J ends, which lost 7 bases and 3 bases, there was a span of 13 bases. CDR3 bases: TGTGCCAGCAACCTAGGAGGGGTCTACGAGCAGTACTTC. Its protein is CASNLGGVYEQYF.